Following are 26 T cell receptor beta chains from one sample sequenced in a study of high-grade serous ovarian cancer treatment subgroups. The assay was immunoSEQ multiplex PCR, and TCRdb's table has in-frame clones only and misses some. The repertoire holds 3,600 or so clones, with about 63% as singletons. Tumor samples were obtained before definitive surgery or chemotherapy. Source material: tumor tissue. The receptor set was obtained from a human donor with high-grade serous ovarian cancer.

The V gene is TRBV6-1, the J gene TRBJ1-2; D unclear. Germline values: CDR1 MNHNS, CDR2 SASEGT. This CDR3 has 13 residues. V dropped 4 bases and J dropped 8 bases, with 14 bases sitting between them. The chain's CDR3 is CASSVSGSLGYTF. In DNA, the CDR3 is TGTGCCAGCAGTGTGTCCGGGAGCCTCGGCTACACCTTC.

The rearrangement joins TRBV7-8 to TRBJ1-1, with 7 bases aligning to TRBD1. The CDR3 is 20 residues long. From germline, CDR1 is SGHVS and CDR2 FQNEAQ. Trimming took 0 bases from V and 0 from J; bases not matched to a gene: 16. In nucleotides, the CDR3 is TGTGCCAGCAGCTTAGCCCTCCGCTCCGTTCGACAGGGCCTGAACACTGAAGCTTTCTTT. Amino acid sequence: CASSLALRSVRQGLNTEAFF. Full variable domain (remainder filled in from reference TRBV7-8 and TRBJ1-1): GAGVSQSPRYKVAKRGQDVALRCDPISGHVSLFWYQQALGQGPEFLTYFQNEAQLDKSGLPSDRFFAERPEGSVSTLKIQRTQQEDSAVYLCASSLALRSVRQGLNTEAFFGQGTRLTVV.

The chain links TRBV11-1 to TRBJ1-1; D may be TRBD1 (5 bases). Between the trimmed V and J ends, which lost 4 bases and 10 bases, there was a span of 22 bases. The CDR3 runs to 15 residues. Germline V gene sequence: CDR1 SGHAT, CDR2 FQDESV (reference sequence). CDR3 in DNA: TGTGCCAGCAGCTCCCATTTACAGCCCAGGGAAGTAGCTTTCTTT. This translates into CASSSHLQPREVAFF.

V usage is TRBV27 and J usage is TRBJ2-3; D remains unclear. This CDR3 is built from 14 residues. The V and J ends lost 2 bases and 1 base respectively, with 7 bases between them. Germline loops: CDR1 MNHEY, CDR2 SMNVEV (reference sequence). CDR3 loop: CASSLNSRTDTQYF. CDR3 DNA sequence: TGTGCCAGCAGTTTAAACAGTCGCACAGATACGCAGTATTTT.

This clone was picked up a small number of times. The chain combines TRBV4-1 with TRBJ1-1, with D perhaps matching TRBD1 (5 bases). The germline V gene has CDR1 MGHRA and CDR2 YSYEKL. The CDR3 consists of 15 residues. V gave up 0 bases and J gave up 1 base, with 9 bases separating them. DNA of the CDR3: TGCGCCAGCAGCCAAGATGGGGCGGGGAACACTGAAGCTTTCTTT. This encodes CASSQDGAGNTEAFF.

This chain connects TRBV6-5 to TRBJ2-2; D unclear. Trimming took off 5 bases at V and 6 bases at J, with 13 bases between the two ends. The CDR3 contains 14 residues. Per germline, CDR1 MNHEY and CDR2 SVGAGI. CDR3 bases: TGTGCCAGCAGTCCGGGCCGCATGGCCGGGGAGCTGTTTTTT. Translation gives CASSPGRMAGELFF.

This sequence joins TRBV6-6 and TRBJ1-1, with 10 nucleotides matching TRBD1. Trimming at V came to 5 bases and at J to 2 bases, leaving 5 bases not matched to a gene. This CDR3 has 15 residues. The germline CDR1 and CDR2 sequences are MNHNY and SVGAGI (reference sequence). DNA of the CDR3: TGTGCCAGCAGTCCCAGGACAGGGGGAAACACTGAAGCTTTCTTT. Translating it yields CASSPRTGGNTEAFF.

This clone is large. The V and J genes are TRBV4-3 and TRBJ1-1; TRBD1 might be the D (5 bases). V was shortened by 6 bases and J by 6 bases, with 23 bases between the two germline ends. CDR1 is LGHNA and CDR2 is YSLEER in the germline V gene. The CDR3 has 16 residues. This CDR3 is CASRRRGRDGLAEAFF. The CDR3 DNA sequence: TGCGCCAGCAGGCGGCGGGGGAGGGATGGGTTGGCTGAAGCTTTCTTT.

This clone was seen just once. This rearrangement joins TRBV13 to TRBJ2-7, with 10 nucleotides matching TRBD2. V was pared by 5 bases and J by 0 bases, with 13 bases of the junction left unmatched. The CDR3 is 18 amino acids. CDR1 and CDR2 from the germline V gene are PRHDT and FYEKMQ (reference sequence). CDR3 sequence reads: CASSPGASGGLSSYEQYF. The CDR3 DNA reads TGTGCCAGCAGCCCCGGGGCTAGCGGGGGCCTTAGCTCCTACGAGCAGTACTTC.

The chain links TRBV6-5 to TRBJ1-2; the D gene is possibly TRBD1 (6 bases). Germline CDR1 MNHEY, CDR2 SVGAGI. This CDR3 contains 13 residues. V was trimmed by 6 bases and J by 9 bases, leaving 17 bases between them. CDR3 nucleotide sequence: TGTGCCAGCAGGGACAGTGGCTCGCCTAGCTACACCTTC. Translated: CASRDSGSPSYTF.

The rearrangement joins TRBV7-9 to TRBJ1-1; 9 bases agree with TRBD1. V gave up 7 bases and J gave up 5 bases; unmatched junction bases: 8. This CDR3 is 14 amino acids long. Germline V gene lookup returns CDR1 SEHNR and CDR2 FQNEAQ (reference sequence). The CDR3 bases are TGTGCCAGCATCCCAGCCGGACAGGGGACTGAAGCTTTCTTT. Translation gives CASIPAGQGTEAFF.

This clone was observed a few times. It is unclear where the CDR3 begins or ends on the DNA, so no DNA is shown, and the CDR3 is as TCRdb lists it. The chain carries TRBV9 and TRBJ2-7. Germline assignment: CDR1 SGDLS and CDR2 YYNGEE. Termini included, the CDR3 measures 13 amino acids. The CDR3 reads CASSVGEGAPLAV.

This clone came up once. The J gene is TRBJ1-3, the V gene TRBV2; D uncertain. Trimming removed 5 bases from V and 0 bases from J, with 11 bases in between. The CDR3 runs 15 residues. The germline V gene encodes CDR1 SNHLY and CDR2 FYNNEI. CDR3 nucleotides: TGTGCCAGCAGTACCAGATTTTCCTCTGGAAACACCATATATTTT. This translates into CASSTRFSSGNTIYF. Combining the CDR3 with reference TRBV2 and TRBJ1-3 gives the whole variable domain EPEVTQTPSHQVTQMGQEVILRCVPISNHLYFYWYRQILGQKVEFLVSFYNNEISEKSEIFDDQFSVERPDGSNFTLKIRSTKLEDSAMYFCASSTRFSSGNTIYFGEGSWLTVV.

This sequence joins TRBV5-1 and TRBJ2-5; 9 nucleotides agree with TRBD2. The V gene end was trimmed by 7 bases and the J gene end by 5 bases; junction bases not matched to a gene: 6. The CDR3 runs 13 residues. Germline V lookup: CDR1 SGHRS, CDR2 YFSETQ. CDR3 DNA sequence: TGCGCCAGCCAAATAGCGGGGGAGGAGACCCAGTACTTC. This sequence encodes CASQIAGEETQYF.

The CDR3 nucleotides read TGTGCCAGCAGCCCCACTAGCGGGGGGTCCAATGAGCAGTTCTTC. This codes for CASSPTSGGSNEQFF. The genes are TRBV7-6 and TRBJ2-1; 12 nucleotides align to TRBD2. Germline V gene lookup returns CDR1 SGHVS and CDR2 FNYEAQ. J gave up 6 bases and V 5 bases, and 5 bases lay outside the gene matches. The CDR3 has 15 residues.

The CDR3 nucleotides read TGCAGTGCTCGGACCTCCTACGAGCAGTACTTC. It codes for CSARTSYEQYF. The J gene is TRBJ2-7, the V gene TRBV20-1; D uncertain. The CDR3 extends over 11 amino acids. CDR1 DFQATT and CDR2 SNEGSKA come from the germline V gene (reference sequence). V was clipped by 5 bases and J by 0 bases, with 5 bases between them.

The CDR3 DNA sequence: TGTGCCAGCAGAGGACTAGCCGAGACCCAGTACTTC. Its translation: CASRGLAETQYF. J is TRBJ2-5 and V is TRBV28; 8 bases are a match to TRBD2. Per the germline V gene, CDR1 is MDHEN and CDR2 is SYDVKM. V lost 6 bases, J lost 5 bases, and 2 bases stayed unmatched. The CDR3 covers 12 residues.

The rearrangement links TRBV28 to TRBJ1-2; unclear D gene. This CDR3 region has 13 residues. Looked up from germline, CDR1 is MDHEN and CDR2 is SYDVKM. The V gene lost 1 base and the J gene lost 3 bases, with 6 bases spanning the gap. In DNA form, the CDR3 reads TGTGCCAGCAGTTTATCCGCCGACTATGGCTACACCTTC. This encodes CASSLSADYGYTF.

This clone was seen more than once but under ten times. The chain recombines TRBV6-1 with TRBJ2-6; perhaps TRBD1 as D (6 bases). There are 17 residues in the CDR3. Trimming removed 3 bases at V and 2 bases at J, with 14 bases between. Germline V gives CDR1 MNHNS, CDR2 SASEGT. The CDR3 DNA sequence: TGTGCCAGCAGTGAGAGAGGGGGAAGGACTGGGGCCAACGTCCTGACTTTC. Its protein is CASSERGGRTGANVLTF.

This clone was seen only once. The chain has TRBV6-4 and TRBJ1-1, with 9 bases that match TRBD1. The V gene end was trimmed by 6 bases and the J gene end by 3 bases; junction bases not matched to a gene: 5. The CDR3 has 14 amino acids. CDR1 and CDR2 from the germline V gene are MRHNA and SNTAGT. The CDR3 DNA reads TGTGCCAGCAGGGAAACAGGGGGCCACACTGAAGCTTTCTTT. It specifies CASRETGGHTEAFF.

J is TRBJ1-5 and V is TRBV15; possibly TRBD1 for D (6 bases). Germline V gene data show CDR1 as LNHNV and CDR2 as YYDKDF (reference sequence). The V and J ends lost 4 bases and 6 bases respectively, with 13 bases between them. The CDR3 runs to 14 residues. DNA for the CDR3: TGTGCCACCAGCAATAGAGGACAGCTTCAGCCCCAGCATTTT. Amino acids: CATSNRGQLQPQHF.

The chain couples TRBV30 to TRBJ1-2; 7 positions agree with TRBD1. The CDR3 totals 13 residues. V lost 0 bases to trimming and J lost 5 bases; unmatched junction nucleotides: 3. Germline CDR1 GTSNPN, CDR2 SVGIG (reference sequence). The CDR3 region has the DNA TGTGCCTGGAGTGTCGGCAGGGGGTATGGCTACACCTTC. It specifies CAWSVGRGYGYTF.

The chain carries TRBV11-1 and TRBJ2-1, with D unresolved. CDR1 SGHAT and CDR2 FQDESV come from the germline V gene (reference sequence). Trimming took 5 bases from V and 6 from J, leaving 11 bases between them. This CDR3 contains 13 residues. CDR3 in DNA: TGTGCCAGCAGCCCCGGCCTCTCCAATGAGCAGTTCTTC. Protein product: CASSPGLSNEQFF.

As for this clone: Sequence at one end of the junction differs from germline and may be a read error. The chain links TRBV5-4 to TRBJ1-1; possibly TRBD1 for D (5 bases). The CDR3 is made up of 16 amino acids. Germline V gene lookup returns CDR1 SGHNT and CDR2 YYREEE (reference sequence). The CDR3 loop reads CASRRRGRDGLAEAFF. The DNA for the CDR3 is TGCGCCAGCAGGCGGCGGGGGAGGGATGGGTTGGCTGAAGCTTTCTTT.

The J gene is TRBJ1-1, the V gene TRBV7-8; weak D call: TRBD1 (6 bases). Germline V CDR1 and CDR2: SGHVS, FQNEAQ. The V end was cut by 1 base, the J end by 8 bases, with 11 bases between. This CDR3 has 13 residues. The CDR3 here is CASSLVGAGEAFF. The CDR3, as DNA: TGTGCCAGCAGCTTAGTGGGGGCTGGGGAAGCTTTCTTT.

The table lists this clone with a few counts. V and J are TRBV14 and TRBJ1-2; no firm D call. Germline V gene lookup returns CDR1 SGHDN and CDR2 FVKESK. Between the trimmed V and J ends, which lost 2 bases and 8 bases, there was a span of 12 bases. This CDR3 spans 13 amino acids. CDR3 sequence reads: CASSQHTLRGYTF. The CDR3 region has the DNA TGTGCCAGCAGCCAACATACACTCCGCGGCTACACCTTC. Full variable domain (rest looked up from reference TRBV14 and TRBJ1-2): EAGVTQFPSHSVIEKGQTVTLRCDPISGHDNLYWYRRVMGKEIKFLLHFVKESKQDESGMPNNRFLAERTGGTYSTLKVQPAELEDSGVYFCASSQHTLRGYTFGSGTRLTVV.